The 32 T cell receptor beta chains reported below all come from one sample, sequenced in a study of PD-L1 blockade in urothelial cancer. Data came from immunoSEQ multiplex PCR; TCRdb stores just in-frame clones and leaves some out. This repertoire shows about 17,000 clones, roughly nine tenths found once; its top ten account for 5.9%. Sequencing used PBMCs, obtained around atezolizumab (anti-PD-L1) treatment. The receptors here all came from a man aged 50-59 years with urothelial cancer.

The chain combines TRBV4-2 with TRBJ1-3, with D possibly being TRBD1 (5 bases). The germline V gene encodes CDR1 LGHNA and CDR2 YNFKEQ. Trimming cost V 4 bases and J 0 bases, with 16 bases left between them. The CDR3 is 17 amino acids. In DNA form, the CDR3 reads TGTGCCAGCAGCCTGGGGGACTTGATCAACTCTGGAAACACCATATATTTT. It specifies CASSLGDLINSGNTIYF.

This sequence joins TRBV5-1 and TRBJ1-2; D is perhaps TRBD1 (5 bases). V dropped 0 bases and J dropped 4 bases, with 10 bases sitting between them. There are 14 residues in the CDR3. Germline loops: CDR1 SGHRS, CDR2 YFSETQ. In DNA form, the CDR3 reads TGCGCCAGCAGCTTGGGGGGGGATACCTATGGCTACACCTTC. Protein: CASSLGGDTYGYTF.

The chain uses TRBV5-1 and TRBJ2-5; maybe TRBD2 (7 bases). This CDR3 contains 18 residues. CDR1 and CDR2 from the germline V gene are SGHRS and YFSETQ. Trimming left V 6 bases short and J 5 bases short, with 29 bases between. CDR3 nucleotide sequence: TGCGCCAGCAAAGTCGGAACGTCGGGCGGGGGCTCCGGGGAGACCCAGTACTTC. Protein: CASKVGTSGGGSGETQYF.

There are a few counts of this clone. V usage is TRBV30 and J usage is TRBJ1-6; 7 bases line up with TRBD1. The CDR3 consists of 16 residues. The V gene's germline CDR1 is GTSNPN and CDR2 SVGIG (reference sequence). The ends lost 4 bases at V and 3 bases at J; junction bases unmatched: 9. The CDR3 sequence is CAWIQSTGIYNSPLHF. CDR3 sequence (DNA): TGTGCCTGGATTCAATCGACAGGGATCTATAATTCACCCCTCCACTTT.

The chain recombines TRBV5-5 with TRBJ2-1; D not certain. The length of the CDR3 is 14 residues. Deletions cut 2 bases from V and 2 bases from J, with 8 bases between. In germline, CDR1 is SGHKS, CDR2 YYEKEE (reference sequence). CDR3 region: CASSFEVAYNEQFF. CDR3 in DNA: TGTGCCAGCAGCTTCGAAGTAGCCTACAATGAGCAGTTCTTC.

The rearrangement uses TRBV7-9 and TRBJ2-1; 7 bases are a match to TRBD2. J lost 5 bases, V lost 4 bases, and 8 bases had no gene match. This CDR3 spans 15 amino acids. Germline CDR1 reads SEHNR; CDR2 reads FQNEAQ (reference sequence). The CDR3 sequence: CASSSSRGENNEQFF. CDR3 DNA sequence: TGTGCCAGCAGCTCCAGTCGGGGGGAGAACAATGAGCAGTTCTTC. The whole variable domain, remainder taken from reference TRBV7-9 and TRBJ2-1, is DTGVSQNPRHKITKRGQNVTFRCDPISEHNRLYWYRQTLGQGPEFLTYFQNEAQLEKSRLLSDRFSAERPKGSFSTLEIQRTEQGDSAMYLCASSSSRGENNEQFFGPGTRLTVL.

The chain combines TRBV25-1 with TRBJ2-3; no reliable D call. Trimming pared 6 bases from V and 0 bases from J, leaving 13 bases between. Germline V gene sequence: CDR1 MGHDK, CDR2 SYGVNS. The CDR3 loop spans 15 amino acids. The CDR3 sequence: CASSLRGTSTDTQYF. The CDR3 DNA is TGTGCCAGCAGCCTAAGAGGCACTAGCACAGATACGCAGTATTTT.

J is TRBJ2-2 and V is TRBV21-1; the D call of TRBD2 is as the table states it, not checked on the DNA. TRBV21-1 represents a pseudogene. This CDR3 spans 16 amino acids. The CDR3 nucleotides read TGTGCCAGCAGCAAATTGGCTAGCAAAAACACCGGGGAGCTGTTTTTT. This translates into CASSKLASKNTGELFF.

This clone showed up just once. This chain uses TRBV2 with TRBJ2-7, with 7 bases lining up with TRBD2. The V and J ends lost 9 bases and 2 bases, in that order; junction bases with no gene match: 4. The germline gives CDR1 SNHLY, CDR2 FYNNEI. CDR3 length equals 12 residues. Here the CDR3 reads CARGRETYEQYF. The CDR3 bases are TGTGCCAGAGGGAGGGAAACCTACGAGCAGTACTTC. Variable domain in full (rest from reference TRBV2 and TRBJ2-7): EPEVTQTPSHQVTQMGQEVILRCVPISNHLYFYWYRQILGQKVEFLVSFYNNEISEKSEIFDDQFSVERPDGSNFTLKIRSTKLEDSAMYFCARGRETYEQYFGPGTRLTVT.

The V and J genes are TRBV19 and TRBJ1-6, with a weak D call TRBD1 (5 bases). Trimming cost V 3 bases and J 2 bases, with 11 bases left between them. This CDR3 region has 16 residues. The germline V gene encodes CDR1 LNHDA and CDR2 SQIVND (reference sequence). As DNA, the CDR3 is TGTGCCAGTAGTATCAGGGCGGGAACCTATAATTCACCCCTCCACTTT. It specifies CASSIRAGTYNSPLHF.

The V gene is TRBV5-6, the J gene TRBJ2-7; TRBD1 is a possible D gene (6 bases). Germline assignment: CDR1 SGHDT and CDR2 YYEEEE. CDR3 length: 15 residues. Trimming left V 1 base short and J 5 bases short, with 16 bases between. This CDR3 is CASSLIYRALDEQYF. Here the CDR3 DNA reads TGTGCCAGCAGCTTGATTTACAGGGCGTTGGACGAGCAGTACTTC. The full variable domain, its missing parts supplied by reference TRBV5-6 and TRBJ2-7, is DAGVTQSPTHLIKTRGQQVTLRCSPKSGHDTVSWYQQALGQGPQFIFQYYEEEERQRGNFPDRFSGHQFPNYSSELNVNALLLGDSALYLCASSLIYRALDEQYFGPGTRLTVT.

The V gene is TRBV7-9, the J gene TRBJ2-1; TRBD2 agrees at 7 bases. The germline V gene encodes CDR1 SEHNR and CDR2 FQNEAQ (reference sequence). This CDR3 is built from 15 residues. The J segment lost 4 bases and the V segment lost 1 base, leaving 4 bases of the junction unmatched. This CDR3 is CASSLGEGIYNEQFF. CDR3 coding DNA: TGTGCCAGCAGCTTAGGGGAGGGCATATACAATGAGCAGTTCTTC.

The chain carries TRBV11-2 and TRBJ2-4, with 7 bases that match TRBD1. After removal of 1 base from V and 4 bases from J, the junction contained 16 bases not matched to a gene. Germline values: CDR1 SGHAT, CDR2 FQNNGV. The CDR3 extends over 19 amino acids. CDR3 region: CASSLALLGVQTGKNIQYF. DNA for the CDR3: TGTGCCAGCAGCTTAGCCCTTCTGGGGGTCCAGACAGGGAAAAACATTCAGTACTTC. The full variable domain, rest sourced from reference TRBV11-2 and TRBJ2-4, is EAGVAQSPRYKIIEKRQSVAFWCNPISGHATLYWYQQILGQGPKLLIQFQNNGVVDDSQLPKDRFSAERLKGVDSTLKIQPAKLEDSAVYLCASSLALLGVQTGKNIQYFGAGTRLSVL.

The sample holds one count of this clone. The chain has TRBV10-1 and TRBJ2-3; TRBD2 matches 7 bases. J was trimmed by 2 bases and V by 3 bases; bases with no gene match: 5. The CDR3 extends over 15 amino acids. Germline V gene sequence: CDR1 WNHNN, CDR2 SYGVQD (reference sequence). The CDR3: CASSDPGGLTDTQYF. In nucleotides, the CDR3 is TGCGCCAGCAGTGACCCGGGAGGCCTCACAGATACGCAGTATTTT.

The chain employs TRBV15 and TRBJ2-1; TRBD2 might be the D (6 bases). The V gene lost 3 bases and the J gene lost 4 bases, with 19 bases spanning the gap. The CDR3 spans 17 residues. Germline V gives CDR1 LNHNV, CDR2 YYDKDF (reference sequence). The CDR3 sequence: CATSSKRAAGLYNEQFF. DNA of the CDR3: TGTGCCACCAGCAGCAAACGCGCGGCGGGGTTATACAATGAGCAGTTCTTC. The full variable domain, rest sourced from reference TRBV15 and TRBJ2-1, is DAMVIQNPRYQVTQFGKPVTLSCSQTLNHNVMYWYQQKSSQAPKLLFHYYDKDFNNEADTPDNFQSRRPNTSFCFLDIRSPGLGDTAMYLCATSSKRAAGLYNEQFFGPGTRLTVL.

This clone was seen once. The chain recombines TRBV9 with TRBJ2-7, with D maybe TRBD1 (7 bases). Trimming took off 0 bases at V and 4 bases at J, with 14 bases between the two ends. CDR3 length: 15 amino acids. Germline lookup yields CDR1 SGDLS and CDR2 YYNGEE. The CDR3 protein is CASSVEARGRYEQYF. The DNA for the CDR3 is TGTGCCAGCAGCGTAGAGGCCAGGGGGAGGTACGAGCAGTACTTC. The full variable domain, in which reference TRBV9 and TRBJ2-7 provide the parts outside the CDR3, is DSGVTQTPKHLITATGQRVTLRCSPRSGDLSVYWYQQSLDQGLQFLIQYYNGEERAKGNILERFSAQQFPDLHSELNLSSLELGDSALYFCASSVEARGRYEQYFGPGTRLTVT.

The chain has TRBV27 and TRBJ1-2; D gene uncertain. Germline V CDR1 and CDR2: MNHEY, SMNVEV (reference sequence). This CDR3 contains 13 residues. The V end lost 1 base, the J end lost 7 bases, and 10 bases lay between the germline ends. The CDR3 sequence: CASSLFPRSGYTF. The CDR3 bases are TGTGCCAGCAGTTTATTCCCTCGGTCTGGCTACACCTTC.

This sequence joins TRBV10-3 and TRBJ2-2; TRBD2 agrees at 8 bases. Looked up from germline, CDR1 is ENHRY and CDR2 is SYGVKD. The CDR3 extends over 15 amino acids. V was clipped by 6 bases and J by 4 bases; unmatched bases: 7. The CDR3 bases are TGTGCCATCAGCTCAAGCGGGAGCGGCACCGGGGAGCTGTTTTTT. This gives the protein CAISSSGSGTGELFF.

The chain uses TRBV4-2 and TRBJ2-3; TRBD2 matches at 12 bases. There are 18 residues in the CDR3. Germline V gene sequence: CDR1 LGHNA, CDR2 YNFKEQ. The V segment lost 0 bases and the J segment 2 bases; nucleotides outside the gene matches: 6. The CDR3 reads CASSQENLAGGYTDTQYF. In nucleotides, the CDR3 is TGTGCCAGCAGCCAAGAAAACCTAGCGGGGGGGTACACAGATACGCAGTATTTT.

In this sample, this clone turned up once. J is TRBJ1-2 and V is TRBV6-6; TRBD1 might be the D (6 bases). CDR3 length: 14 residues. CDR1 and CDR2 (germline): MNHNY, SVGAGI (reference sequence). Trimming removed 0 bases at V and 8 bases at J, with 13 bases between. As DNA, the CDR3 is TGTGCCAGCAGTTACTCGACGGCAGGGGCCGGCTACACCTTC. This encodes CASSYSTAGAGYTF.

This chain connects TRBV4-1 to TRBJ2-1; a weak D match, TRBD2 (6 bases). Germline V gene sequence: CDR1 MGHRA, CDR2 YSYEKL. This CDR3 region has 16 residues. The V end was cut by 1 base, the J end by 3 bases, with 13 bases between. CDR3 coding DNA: TGCGCCAGCAGCCAAGTAGGGCGGGGACTCTACAATGAGCAGTTCTTC. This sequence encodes CASSQVGRGLYNEQFF.

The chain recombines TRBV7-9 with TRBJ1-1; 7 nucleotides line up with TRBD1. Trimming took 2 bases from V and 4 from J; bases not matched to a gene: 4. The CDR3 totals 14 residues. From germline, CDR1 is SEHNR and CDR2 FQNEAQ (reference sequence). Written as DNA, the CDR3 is TGTGCCAGCAGCTTACTTCAGGGGGGCACTGAAGCTTTCTTT. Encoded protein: CASSLLQGGTEAFF.

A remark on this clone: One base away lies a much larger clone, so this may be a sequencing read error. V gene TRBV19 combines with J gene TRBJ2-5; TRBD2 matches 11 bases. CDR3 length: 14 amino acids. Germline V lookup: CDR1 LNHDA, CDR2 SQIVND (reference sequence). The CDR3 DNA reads TGTGCCAGTAGTAGGACTAGCGGGCAAGGGACCCAGTACTTC. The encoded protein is CASSRTSGQGTQYF.

The DNA for the CDR3 is TGTGCCAGCAGCCCCGGCGGGGCACTGATCTACACCTTC. It yields the protein CASSPGGALIYTF. This chain uses TRBV6-1 with TRBJ1-2; D may be TRBD1 (5 bases). The V end lost 6 bases, the J end lost 10 bases, and 18 bases lay between the germline ends. Germline V gene lookup returns CDR1 MNHNS and CDR2 SASEGT. The CDR3 consists of 13 residues.

CDR3 loop: CASSLVGQGTDEQFF. DNA of the CDR3: TGTGCCAGCAGCTTGGTGGGACAGGGGACTGATGAGCAGTTCTTC. The rearrangement joins TRBV5-6 to TRBJ2-1; 10 nucleotides match TRBD1. CDR1 and CDR2 (germline): SGHDT, YYEEEE. The CDR3 is 15 residues long. V trimming: 0 bases; J trimming: 8 bases; junction bases outside the gene matches: 5. Supplemented by reference TRBV5-6 and TRBJ2-1, the full variable domain reads DAGVTQSPTHLIKTRGQQVTLRCSPKSGHDTVSWYQQALGQGPQFIFQYYEEEERQRGNFPDRFSGHQFPNYSSELNVNALLLGDSALYLCASSLVGQGTDEQFFGPGTRLTVL.

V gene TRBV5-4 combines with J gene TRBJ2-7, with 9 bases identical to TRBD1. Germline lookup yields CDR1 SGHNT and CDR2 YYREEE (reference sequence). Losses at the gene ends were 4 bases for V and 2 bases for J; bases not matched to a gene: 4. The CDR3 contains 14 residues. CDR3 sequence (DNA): TGTGCCAGCAGCAGCGACAGGGGGGCCTACGAGCAGTACTTC. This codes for CASSSDRGAYEQYF. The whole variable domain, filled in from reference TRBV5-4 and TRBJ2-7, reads ETGVTQSPTHLIKTRGQQVTLRCSSQSGHNTVSWYQQALGQGPQFIFQYYREEENGRGNFPPRFSGLQFPNYSSELNVNALELDDSALYLCASSSDRGAYEQYFGPGTRLTVT.

The CDR3 is CASSLPKTSVRSYNEQFF. The CDR3 DNA follows: TGTGCCAGCAGCTTACCAAAGACTAGCGTTCGATCCTACAATGAGCAGTTCTTC. J is TRBJ2-1 and V is TRBV7-6, with 8 bases that match TRBD2. Germline V lookup: CDR1 SGHVS, CDR2 FNYEAQ. The CDR3 is 18 amino acids. Germline trimming cut 2 bases from V and 1 base from J; bases unmatched to any gene: 10.

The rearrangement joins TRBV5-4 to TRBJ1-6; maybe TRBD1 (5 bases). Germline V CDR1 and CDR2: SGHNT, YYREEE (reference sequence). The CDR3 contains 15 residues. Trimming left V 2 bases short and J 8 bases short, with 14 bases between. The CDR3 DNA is TGTGCCAGCAGCTTAATGACGGAGGGGTATTCACCCCTCCACTTT. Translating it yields CASSLMTEGYSPLHF.

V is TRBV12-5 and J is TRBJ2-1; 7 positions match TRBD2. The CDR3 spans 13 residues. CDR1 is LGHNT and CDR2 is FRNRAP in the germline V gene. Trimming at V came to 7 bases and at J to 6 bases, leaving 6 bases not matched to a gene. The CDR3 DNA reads TGTGCTAGTGCCATTGGACTAGTCAATGAGCAGTTCTTC. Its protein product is CASAIGLVNEQFF.

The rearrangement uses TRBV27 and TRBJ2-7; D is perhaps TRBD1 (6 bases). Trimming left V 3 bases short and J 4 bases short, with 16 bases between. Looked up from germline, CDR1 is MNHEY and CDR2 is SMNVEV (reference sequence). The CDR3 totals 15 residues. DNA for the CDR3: TGTGCCAGCAGTTTCCGAGAGACAGGTCCTTACGAGCAGTACTTC. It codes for CASSFRETGPYEQYF.

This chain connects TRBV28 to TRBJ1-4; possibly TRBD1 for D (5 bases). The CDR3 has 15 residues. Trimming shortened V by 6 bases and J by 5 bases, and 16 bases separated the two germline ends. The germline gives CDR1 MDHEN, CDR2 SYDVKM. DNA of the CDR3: TGTGCCAGCAGATCCTCGGGACGGGAGAATGAAAAACTGTTTTTT. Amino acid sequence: CASRSSGRENEKLFF.

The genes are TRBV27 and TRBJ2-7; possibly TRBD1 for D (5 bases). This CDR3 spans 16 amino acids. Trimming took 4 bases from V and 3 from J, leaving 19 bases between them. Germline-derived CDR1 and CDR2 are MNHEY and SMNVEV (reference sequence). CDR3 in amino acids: CASSSLGESSYYEQYF. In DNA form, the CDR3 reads TGTGCCAGCAGTTCTCTAGGGGAATCCTCCTACTACGAGCAGTACTTC.